This note documents a single T cell receptor (beta chain) sequence. The entry originates in a study of blood T cell repertoires in COVID-19. Per the authors' pipeline: Estimation of nucleated cell counts relied on the amplification of reference gene primers. The method was immunoSEQ multiplex PCR; TCRdb's version includes in-frame clones alone and lacks a portion of them. V, J and clone size reflect that table, while D and trimming were determined from the DNA. This table holds around 140,000 clones, approximately 88% found once. The CDR3 length is 16 residues. The V segment lost 5 bases and the J segment 0 bases; nucleotides outside the gene matches: 4. Germline values: CDR1 LNHDA, CDR2 SQIVND (reference sequence).

This sequence originates from an elderly woman with acute or convalescent COVID-19. Specimen: peripheral blood. The V and J genes are TRBV19 and TRBJ1-6; 7 bases match TRBD1. The CDR3 sequence is CASSAGTASYNSPLHF. The CDR3 DNA reads as TGTGCCAGTAGTGCTGGGACAGCCTCCTATAATTCACCCCTCCACTTT.